This TCR beta chain is from a study of T cell changes during pregnancy in multiple sclerosis. The assay was immunoSEQ multiplex PCR, and TCRdb's table has in-frame clones only and misses some. The sample consists of more than 40,000 clones, almost 95% of them appearing once. J gave up 4 bases and V 3 bases, and 15 bases lay outside the gene matches. CDR3 length equals 19 residues. Germline loops: CDR1 KGHSH, CDR2 LQKENI. The chain recombines TRBV18 with TRBJ2-5, with 12 bases fitting TRBD2. Specimen: CD4+ T cells from peripheral blood mononuclear cells, collected in the third trimester of pregnancy. The sequence derives from a female donor with multiple sclerosis, enrolled in a pregnancy study. The DNA of the CDR3 is TGTGCCAGCTCACCGACCGGACCGGGACTAGCGGGTGGGAGAGAGACCCAGTACTTC. Protein: CASSPTGPGLAGGRETQYF. The whole variable domain, filled in from reference TRBV18 and TRBJ2-5, reads NAGVMQNPRHLVRRRGQEARLRCSPMKGHSHVYWYRQLPEEGLKFMVYLQKENIIDESGMPKERFSAEFPKEGPSILRIQQVVRGDSAAYFCASSPTGPGLAGGRETQYFGPGTRLLVL.